These T cell receptor beta chains were read from a single sample in a study of T-cell memory formation after mild COVID-19. TCRdb analysed the 5' RACE reads with MiXCR anew, one entry per CDR3 protein. Counted here are some 160,000 distinct CDR3 sequences, around 30% occurring once; the ten biggest clones make up around 12%. The sample consisted of PBMCs or a T cell subset sorted from them (not recorded which). The receptors originated from an adult woman who had mild COVID-19 (a few samples of this study predate the infection). Cell type and time point are not known. Both conserved end residues are part of each CDR3. A D gene is named only where the DNA matches it firmly. Where a row states a size, it is once, few, many or the class of an expanded clone; other rows omit it.

d_gene | j_gene | abundance | v_gene | CDR3nt | CDR3aa
. | TRBJ2-1 | . | TRBV27 | TGTGCCAGCAGTTTATCCCTGGACCCCCAGTTCTTC | CASSLSLDPQFF
. | TRBJ1-1 | once | TRBV10-3 | TGTGCCATCAGTGAGGGCAGGGACTCTGAAGCTTTCTTT | CAISEGRDSEAFF
. | TRBJ1-1 | . | TRBV11-2 | TGTGCCAGCAGCTTTCGGGGGACAAACACTGAAGCTTTCTTT | CASSFRGTNTEAFF
. | TRBJ1-1 | few | TRBV2 | TGTGCCAGCAGTGTATCCCGGGAGAAGGTGAACACTGAAGCTTTCTTT | CASSVSREKVNTEAFF
. | TRBJ2-1 | . | TRBV12-3/TRBV12-4 | TGTGCCAGCAGTTTTTCCCAGATCTCCTACAATGAGCAGTTCTTC | CASSFSQISYNEQFF
. | TRBJ2-5 | . | TRBV7-9 | TGTGCCAGCAGCTTGGCCGAGTCAGTGGGTGAGACCCAGTACTTC | CASSLAESVGETQYF
. | TRBJ1-1 | . | TRBV19 | TGTGCCAGTAGTATCGGACCCCTGAACACTGAAGCTTTCTTT | CASSIGPLNTEAFF
. | TRBJ2-1 | . | TRBV5-1 | TGCGCCAGCAGCTTAGACTGGAGCTCCTACAATGAGCAGTTCTTC | CASSLDWSSYNEQFF
TRBD2 | TRBJ2-3 | . | TRBV27 | TGTGCCAGCTCCAGACTAGCGGGATTTGCAGATACGCAGTATTTT | CASSRLAGFADTQYF
. | TRBJ2-1 | many | TRBV12-3/TRBV12-4 | TGTGCCAGCAGTCCCGTTCTAGCGAATGAGCAGTTCTTC | CASSPVLANEQFF
. | TRBJ2-2 | . | TRBV10-3 | TGTGCCATCGCGAACACCGGGGAGCTGTTTTTT | CAIANTGELFF
. | TRBJ2-1 | few | TRBV7-9 | TGTGCCAGCAGCTCCCGCCGTCTGGTTGAGCAGTTCTTC | CASSSRRLVEQFF
TRBD2 | TRBJ2-7 | . | TRBV15 | TGTGCCACCAGCAGTGGACTAGCGGGGTACGAGCAGTACTTC | CATSSGLAGYEQYF
. | TRBJ2-2 | . | TRBV12-3/TRBV12-4 | TGTGCCAGCAGTCCCGCCCGGACCCCGGGCACCGGGGAGCTGTTTTTT | CASSPARTPGTGELFF
TRBD1 | TRBJ2-3 | many | TRBV7-6 | TGTGCCAGCAGCTTAGTAGCAGGGGGCGCAGATACGCAGTATTTT | CASSLVAGGADTQYF
. | TRBJ1-2 | . | TRBV7-3 | TGTGCCAGACACCAGTGGAATTACTATGGCTACACCTTC | CARHQWNYYGYTF
TRBD2 | TRBJ2-2 | many | TRBV4-1 | TGCGCCAGCAGCCAGACCCGACTAGCGGGGGGGCCGGGGACCGGGGAGCTGTTTTTT | CASSQTRLAGGPGTGELFF
. | TRBJ2-7 | few | TRBV20-1 | TGCAGTGCTAGAGATCCCCGGTCGGAAGGTGAATACGAGCAGTACTTC | CSARDPRSEGEYEQYF
. | TRBJ2-7 | few | TRBV29-1 | TGCAGCGTTGTTTCGTTCGAGCAGTACTTC | CSVVSFEQYF
. | TRBJ2-7 | . | TRBV6-6 | TGTGCCAGCAGTTACGAGATAGCCTACGAGCAGTACTTC | CASSYEIAYEQYF
TRBD1 | TRBJ1-1 | . | TRBV3-1 | TGTGCCAGCAGCCAAGTAACAGGGGGGAACACTGAAGCTTTCTTT | CASSQVTGGNTEAFF
. | TRBJ2-7 | . | TRBV29-1 | TGCAGCGTTGAAATCGGGGCCGACTACGAGCAGTACTTC | CSVEIGADYEQYF
. | TRBJ1-5 | . | TRBV6-4 | TGTGCCAGCAGTTCCAGGGACTCTCAGCCCCAGCATTTT | CASSSRDSQPQHF
. | TRBJ1-5 | few | TRBV24-1 | TGTGCCACCAGTGAAGGCGACCAGCCCCAGCATTTT | CATSEGDQPQHF
. | TRBJ1-2 | . | TRBV12-3/TRBV12-4 | TGTGCCAGCAGTTTAGCGCGGCAGGGGAATGGCTACACCTTC | CASSLARQGNGYTF
. | TRBJ1-1 | once | TRBV7-9 | TGTGCCAGCAACCCGCACGGAGGGACTGAAGCTTTCTTT | CASNPHGGTEAFF
TRBD1 | TRBJ2-2 | few | TRBV7-3 | TGTGCCAGCAGCTTAGGGGGCCTGGGACAGGACACCGGGGAGCTGTTTTTT | CASSLGGLGQDTGELFF
. | TRBJ1-3 | few | TRBV5-1 | TGCGCCAGCAGCTTGTTCGGCAGGTCGGACTCTGGAAACACCATATATTTT | CASSLFGRSDSGNTIYF
TRBD2 | TRBJ2-5 | . | TRBV5-1 | TGCGCCGCATCCCAGCCGGGACTACAAGAGACCCAGTACTTC | CAASQPGLQETQYF
. | TRBJ2-3 | few | TRBV4-1 | TGCGCCAGCAGCCAACCCACAGATACGCAGTATTTT | CASSQPTDTQYF
TRBD2 | TRBJ2-7 | few | TRBV27 | TGTGCCAGCAGTTTAGCTCCGGGACTAGCGGGAAACGAGCAGTACTTC | CASSLAPGLAGNEQYF
TRBD2 | TRBJ2-3 | few | TRBV7-2 | TGTGCCAGCAGCTCCCTGCTAGCGGGAATCACAGATACGCAGTATTTT | CASSSLLAGITDTQYF
TRBD2 | TRBJ2-3 | . | TRBV5-1 | TGCGCCAGCAGCTCCCAACTAGCGGGAGGGTCCGATACGCAGTATTTT | CASSSQLAGGSDTQYF
TRBD2 | TRBJ2-3 | . | TRBV7-3 | TGTGCCAGCAGCTTGGGCCTAGCGGGGGCCACGCAGTATTTT | CASSLGLAGATQYF
. | TRBJ2-5 | few | TRBV7-2 | TGTGCCAGCAGCACGCGGGAAATCCTAGAGACCCAGTACTTC | CASSTREILETQYF
. | TRBJ2-7 | few | TRBV13 | TGTGCCAGCAGCTTAGAAAGGCCCCTCGGCGAGCAGTACTTC | CASSLERPLGEQYF
TRBD2 | TRBJ2-1 | few | TRBV29-1 | TGCAGCGTTCTAGGGACTAGCGGATCCTACAATGAGCAGTTCTTC | CSVLGTSGSYNEQFF
. | TRBJ2-7 | . | TRBV5-5 | TGTGCCAGCAGCTTCGACAGGCAGGCCTACGAGCAGTACTTC | CASSFDRQAYEQYF
. | TRBJ2-7 | many | TRBV4-2 | TGTGCCAGCAGCCAAGATCCCACAGGCTCCTACGAGCAGTACTTC | CASSQDPTGSYEQYF
. | TRBJ2-5 | . | TRBV18 | TGTGCCAGCTCACCCCCCGGGAAGGAGACCCAGTACTTC | CASSPPGKETQYF
. | TRBJ1-2 | . | TRBV6-5 | TGTGCCAGCAGCCCCTCCTTGTTTCGGAACGGCTACACCTTC | CASSPSLFRNGYTF
. | TRBJ2-5 | . | TRBV7-3 | TGTGCCAGCAGCTTGAGTGGGGGGCAAGAGACCCAGTACTTC | CASSLSGGQETQYF
. | TRBJ2-1 | . | TRBV7-6 | TGTGCCAGCTCGAGGGGACTTCTCAATGAGCAGTTCTTC | CASSRGLLNEQFF
TRBD2 | TRBJ2-3 | . | TRBV7-2 | TGTGCCAGCAGCTTAGAGATCCTAGCGGGGCGAGATACGCAGTATTTT | CASSLEILAGRDTQYF
. | TRBJ1-2 | few | TRBV5-1 | TGCGCCAGCAGCTCCCCGGAGTCAGCTTTCTATGGCTACACCTTC | CASSSPESAFYGYTF
TRBD1 | TRBJ1-3 | few | TRBV7-9 | TGTGCCAGCAGCCCGGACAGGGGCTCTGGAAACACCATATATTTT | CASSPDRGSGNTIYF
. | TRBJ2-2 | few | TRBV7-9 | TGTGCCAGCAGCCCTGGTGGCAGGGCTTGGCCCGGGGAGCTGTTTTTT | CASSPGGRAWPGELFF
. | TRBJ1-1 | . | TRBV5-1 | TGCGCCAGCAGCCTCCACATATGGACTGAAGCTTTCTTT | CASSLHIWTEAFF
TRBD1 | TRBJ1-1 | . | TRBV9 | TGTGCCAGCAGCGCCCACAGGGGCCCGAACACTGAAGCTTTCTTT | CASSAHRGPNTEAFF
TRBD1 | TRBJ1-1 | few | TRBV9 | TGTGCCAGCAGCGGGACAGGAAGGGGCACTGAAGCTTTCTTT | CASSGTGRGTEAFF
TRBD2 | TRBJ2-5 | . | TRBV12-3/TRBV12-4 | TGTGCCAGCAGGTGGACTAGCGGGGCCCCCAGGGAGACCCAGTACTTC | CASRWTSGAPRETQYF
. | TRBJ2-7 | few | TRBV5-1 | TGCGCCAGCAGCTTGGAGCAGCCTATTTACGAGCAGTACTTC | CASSLEQPIYEQYF
TRBD2 | TRBJ2-5 | few | TRBV13 | TGTGCCAGCAGCTCCGGCCCGAGACTAGCGGGAGTCGAGACCCAGTACTTC | CASSSGPRLAGVETQYF
. | TRBJ2-1 | . | TRBV7-9 | TGTGCCAGCAGCTTAGCACTCCGAGGGAACCATGAGCAGTTCTTC | CASSLALRGNHEQFF
. | TRBJ2-1 | . | TRBV24-1 | TGTGCCACCAATCAGGGCTCCTACAATGAGCAGTTCTTC | CATNQGSYNEQFF